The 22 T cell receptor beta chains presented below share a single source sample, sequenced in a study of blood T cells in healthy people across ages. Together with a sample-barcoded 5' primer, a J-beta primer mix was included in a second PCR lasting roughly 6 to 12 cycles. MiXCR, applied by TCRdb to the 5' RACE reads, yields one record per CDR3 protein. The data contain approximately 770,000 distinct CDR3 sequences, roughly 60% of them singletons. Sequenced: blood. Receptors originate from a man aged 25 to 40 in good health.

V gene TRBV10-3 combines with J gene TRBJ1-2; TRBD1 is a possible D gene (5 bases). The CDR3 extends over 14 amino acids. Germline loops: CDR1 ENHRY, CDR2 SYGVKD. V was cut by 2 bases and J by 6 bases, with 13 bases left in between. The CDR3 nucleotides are TGTGCCATCAGTGAGAGGGAGACAGCGAATGGCTACACCTTC. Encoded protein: CAISERETANGYTF.

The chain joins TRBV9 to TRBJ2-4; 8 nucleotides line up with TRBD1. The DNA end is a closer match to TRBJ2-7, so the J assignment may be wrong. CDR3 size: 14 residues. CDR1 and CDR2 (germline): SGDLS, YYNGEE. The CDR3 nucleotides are TGTGCCAGCAGCCCGTACGGGACAGGCTACGAGCAGTACTTC. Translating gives CASSPYGTGYEQYF.

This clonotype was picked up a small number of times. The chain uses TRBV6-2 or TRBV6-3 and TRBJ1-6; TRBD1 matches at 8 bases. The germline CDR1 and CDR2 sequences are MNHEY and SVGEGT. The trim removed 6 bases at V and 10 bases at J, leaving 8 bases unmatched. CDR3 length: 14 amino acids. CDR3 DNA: TGTGCCAGCAGAAACGGACAGGGAGGATCACCCCTCCACTTT. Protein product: CASRNGQGGSPLHF.

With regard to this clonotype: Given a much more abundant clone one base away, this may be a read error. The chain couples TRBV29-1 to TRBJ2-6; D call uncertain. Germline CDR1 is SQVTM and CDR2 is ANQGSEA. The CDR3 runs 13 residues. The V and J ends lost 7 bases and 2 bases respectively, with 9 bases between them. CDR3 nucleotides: TGCAGCGCGGCGTATCCTGGGGCCAACGTCCTGACTTTC. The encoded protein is CSAAYPGANVLTF.

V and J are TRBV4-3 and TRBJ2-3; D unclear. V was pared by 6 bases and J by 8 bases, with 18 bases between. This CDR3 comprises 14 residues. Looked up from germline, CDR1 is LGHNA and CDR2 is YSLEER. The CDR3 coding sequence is TGCGCCAGCAGTCGACAACGGAGTACGGGTACGCAGTATTTT. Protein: CASSRQRSTGTQYF.

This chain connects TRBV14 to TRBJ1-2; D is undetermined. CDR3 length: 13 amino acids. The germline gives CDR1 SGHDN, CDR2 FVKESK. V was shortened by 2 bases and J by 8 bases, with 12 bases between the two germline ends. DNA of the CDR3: TGTGCCAGCAGCCAAACAGCGTGGTCAGGCTACACCTTC. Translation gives CASSQTAWSGYTF.

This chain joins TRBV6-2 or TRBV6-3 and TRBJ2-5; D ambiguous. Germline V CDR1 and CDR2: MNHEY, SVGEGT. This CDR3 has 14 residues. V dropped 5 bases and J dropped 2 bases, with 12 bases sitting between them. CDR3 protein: CASSLLLDQETQYF. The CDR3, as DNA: TGTGCCAGCAGTCTTCTTCTGGATCAAGAGACCCAGTACTTC.

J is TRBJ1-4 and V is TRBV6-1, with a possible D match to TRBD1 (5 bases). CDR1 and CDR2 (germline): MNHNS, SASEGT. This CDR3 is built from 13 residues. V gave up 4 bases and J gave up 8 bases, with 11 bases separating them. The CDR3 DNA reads TGTGCCAGCAGTGCCCCCCGGGGCGAAAAACTGTTTTTT. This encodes CASSAPRGEKLFF.

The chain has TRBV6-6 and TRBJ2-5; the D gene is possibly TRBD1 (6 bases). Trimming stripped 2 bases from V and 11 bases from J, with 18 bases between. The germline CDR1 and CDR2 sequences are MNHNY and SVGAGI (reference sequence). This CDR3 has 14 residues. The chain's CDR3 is CASSYEGQNGVQYF. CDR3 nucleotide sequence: TGTGCCAGCAGTTACGAAGGACAGAATGGAGTGCAGTACTTC.

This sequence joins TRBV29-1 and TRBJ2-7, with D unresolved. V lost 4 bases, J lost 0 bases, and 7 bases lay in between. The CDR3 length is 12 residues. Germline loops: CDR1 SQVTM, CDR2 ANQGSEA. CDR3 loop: CSVVGASYEQYF. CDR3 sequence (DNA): TGCAGCGTTGTGGGCGCCTCCTACGAGCAGTACTTC.

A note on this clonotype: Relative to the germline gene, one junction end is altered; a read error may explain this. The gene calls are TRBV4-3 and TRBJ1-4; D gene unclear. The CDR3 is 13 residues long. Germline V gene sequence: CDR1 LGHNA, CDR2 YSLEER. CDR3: CASSQDWFERLFF. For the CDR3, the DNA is TGCGCCAGCAGCCAAGATTGGTTCGAAAGACTGTTTTTT.

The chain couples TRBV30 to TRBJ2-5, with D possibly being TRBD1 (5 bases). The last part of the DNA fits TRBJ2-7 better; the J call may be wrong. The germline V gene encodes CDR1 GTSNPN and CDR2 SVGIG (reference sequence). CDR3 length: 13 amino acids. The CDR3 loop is CAWSVGANYEQYF. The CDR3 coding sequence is TGTGCCTGGAGTGTAGGGGCAAACTACGAGCAGTACTTC.

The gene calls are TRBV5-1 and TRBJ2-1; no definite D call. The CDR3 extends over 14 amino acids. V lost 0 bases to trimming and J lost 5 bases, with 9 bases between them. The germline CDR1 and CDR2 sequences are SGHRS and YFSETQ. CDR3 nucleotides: TGCGCCAGCAGCTTGGGGGCAGCTGACAATGAGCAGTTCTTC. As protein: CASSLGAADNEQFF.

The CDR3 sequence is CASSQAGTAKAFF. CDR3 DNA sequence: TGTGCCAGCAGCCAAGCCGGGACAGCCAAAGCTTTCTTT. The J gene is TRBJ1-1, the V gene TRBV14, with TRBD1 matching over 7 bases. The germline V gene has CDR1 SGHDN and CDR2 FVKESK. This CDR3 contains 13 residues. V trimming: 1 base; J trimming: 9 bases; junction bases outside the gene matches: 5.

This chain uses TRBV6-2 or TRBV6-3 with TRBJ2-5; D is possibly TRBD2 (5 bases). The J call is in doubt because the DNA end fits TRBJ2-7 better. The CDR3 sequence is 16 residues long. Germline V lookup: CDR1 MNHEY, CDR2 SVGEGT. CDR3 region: CASTLLRATSGGEQYF. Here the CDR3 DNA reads TGTGCCAGCACCCTCTTGAGGGCGACATCCGGAGGCGAGCAGTACTTC.

The CDR3 is CASSCYPRETQYF. The DNA for the CDR3 is TGTGCCAGCAGTTGTTATCCGAGGGAGACCCAGTACTTC. This sequence joins TRBV27 and TRBJ2-5, with D uncertain. In germline, CDR1 is MNHEY, CDR2 SMNVEV (reference sequence). The CDR3 loop spans 13 amino acids. Trimming removed 4 bases from V and 5 bases from J, with 11 bases in between.

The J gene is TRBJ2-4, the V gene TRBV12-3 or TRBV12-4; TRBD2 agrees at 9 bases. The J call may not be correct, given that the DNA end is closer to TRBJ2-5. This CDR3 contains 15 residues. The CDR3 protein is CASSLTAGGSETQYF. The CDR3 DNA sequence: TGTGCCAGCAGTTTAACAGCGGGGGGATCAGAGACCCAGTACTTC.

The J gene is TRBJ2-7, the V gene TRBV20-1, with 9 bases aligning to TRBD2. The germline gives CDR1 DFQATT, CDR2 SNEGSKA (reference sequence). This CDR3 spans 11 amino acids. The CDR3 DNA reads TGCGCGACTAGCGGACTCTACGAGCAGTACTTC. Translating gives CATSGLYEQYF.

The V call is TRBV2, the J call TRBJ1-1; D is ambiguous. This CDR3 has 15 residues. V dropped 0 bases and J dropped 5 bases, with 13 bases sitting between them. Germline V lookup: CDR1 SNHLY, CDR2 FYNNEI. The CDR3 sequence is CASSEASGRVTEAFF. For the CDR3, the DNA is TGTGCCAGCAGTGAAGCATCCGGGAGGGTAACTGAAGCTTTCTTT.

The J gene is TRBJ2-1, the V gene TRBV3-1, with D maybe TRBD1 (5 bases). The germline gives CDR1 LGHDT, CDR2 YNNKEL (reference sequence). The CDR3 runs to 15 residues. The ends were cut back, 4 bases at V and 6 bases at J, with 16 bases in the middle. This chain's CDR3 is CASSPSWGRLNEQFF. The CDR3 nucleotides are TGTGCCAGCAGCCCCTCGTGGGGCAGGCTCAATGAGCAGTTCTTC.

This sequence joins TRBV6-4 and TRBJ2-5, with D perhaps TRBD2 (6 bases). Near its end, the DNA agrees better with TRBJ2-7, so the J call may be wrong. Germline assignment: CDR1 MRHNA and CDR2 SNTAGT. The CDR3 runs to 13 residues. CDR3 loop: CASSDSAGSEQYF. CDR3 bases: TGTGCCAGCAGTGACTCGGCGGGGAGCGAGCAGTACTTC.

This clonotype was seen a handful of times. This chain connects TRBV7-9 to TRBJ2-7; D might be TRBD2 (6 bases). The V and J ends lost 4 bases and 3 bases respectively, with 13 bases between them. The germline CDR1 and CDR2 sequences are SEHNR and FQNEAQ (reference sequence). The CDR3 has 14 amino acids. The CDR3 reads CASSSPGLYYEQYF. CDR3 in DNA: TGTGCCAGCAGCTCCCCGGGACTCTACTACGAGCAGTACTTC.